The 6 T cell receptor beta chains listed next were all sequenced from one sample in a study of cytomegalovirus exposure and HLA in healthy donors (TCRdb year 2017). Library prep was done by the immunoSEQ multiplex PCR assay. For the multiplex PCR, a mixture combining 60 forward primers for TCR Vbeta segments and 13 reverse primers for TCR Jbeta segments was used. TCRdb provides this immuneACCESS table in a form limited to in-frame rearrangements. Some clones are lacking; in checked studies, under half of them reflect an unresolved V gene, and why the rest are absent is not known. The sample table lists under 200,000 clones, roughly 80% of them with a count of one. The top ten clonotypes cover under 1.5% of the sample. Sequencing used PBMCs. These receptors originate from a man between 25 and 39 years old in good health and CMV-seronegative.

The chain combines TRBV6-5 with TRBJ2-2; 10 bases are shared with TRBD2. Germline V gene data show CDR1 as MNHEY and CDR2 as SVGAGI. The CDR3 is 15 amino acids. With 6 bases clipped from V and 4 bases from J, the junction kept 5 bases outside the gene matches. In DNA form, the CDR3 reads TGTGCCAGCAGAGCGGGGGGGGCAGGCACCGGGGAGCTGTTTTTT. It encodes CASRAGGAGTGELFF.

The CDR3 is CASSLTGAFQETQYF. The CDR3 coding sequence is TGTGCCAGCAGCTTGACAGGGGCCTTCCAAGAGACCCAGTACTTC. This chain uses TRBV5-6 with TRBJ2-5, with 7 bases fitting TRBD1. The CDR3 covers 15 residues. V lost 1 base and J lost 1; bases outside the gene matches: 4. The germline V gene encodes CDR1 SGHDT and CDR2 YYEEEE.

The chain links TRBV7-6 to TRBJ1-1; D is possibly TRBD1 (5 bases). V shed 5 bases and J shed 1 base, with 8 bases lying between them. Germline CDR1 and CDR2: SGHVS and FNYEAQ. The CDR3 is made up of 13 amino acids. The CDR3 loop reads CASSRQKNTEAFF. In DNA form, the CDR3 reads TGTGCCAGCAGCAGACAGAAGAACACTGAAGCTTTCTTT.

The CDR3 protein is CAWGQGAFDRANVLTF. The CDR3 DNA is TGTGCCTGGGGACAGGGGGCTTTCGACCGGGCCAACGTCCTGACTTTC. The V gene is TRBV30, the J gene TRBJ2-6; 11 nucleotides align to TRBD1. CDR3 length: 16 residues. The junction had 8 bases not matched to a gene; V was cut back by 5 bases and J by 5 bases. Per the germline V gene, CDR1 is GTSNPN and CDR2 is SVGIG (reference sequence).

The chain has TRBV21-1 and TRBJ2-7; the listed D gene, TRBD2, was not tested against the DNA. TRBV21-1 is described as a pseudogene. CDR3 length: 13 amino acids. CDR3 nucleotides: TGTGCCAGCAGCAAGGGTAGGAGGGCCGAGCAGTACTTC. Amino acids: CASSKGRRAEQYF.

This rearrangement joins TRBV28 to TRBJ1-2, with 7 bases aligning to TRBD1. This CDR3 is 14 amino acids long. The V gene's germline CDR1 is MDHEN and CDR2 SYDVKM. Unmatched junction bases numbered 7, after V lost 5 bases and J lost 4 bases. The CDR3 DNA sequence: TGTGCCAGCAGTCGCCAGGGGGACGGCTATGGCTACACCTTC. Translated: CASSRQGDGYGYTF.